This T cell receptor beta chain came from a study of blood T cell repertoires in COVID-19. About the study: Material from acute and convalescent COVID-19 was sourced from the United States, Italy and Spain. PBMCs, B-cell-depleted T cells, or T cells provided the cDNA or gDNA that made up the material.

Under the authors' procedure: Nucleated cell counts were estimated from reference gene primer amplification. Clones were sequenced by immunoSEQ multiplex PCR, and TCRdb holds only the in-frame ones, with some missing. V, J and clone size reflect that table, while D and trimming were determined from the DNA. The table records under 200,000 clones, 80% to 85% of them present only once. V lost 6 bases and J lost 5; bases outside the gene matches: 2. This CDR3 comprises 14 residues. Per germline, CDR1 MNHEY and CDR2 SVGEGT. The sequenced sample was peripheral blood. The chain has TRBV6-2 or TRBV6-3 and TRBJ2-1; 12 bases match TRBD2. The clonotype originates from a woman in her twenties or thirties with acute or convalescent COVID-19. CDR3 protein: CASSRLAGDNEQFF. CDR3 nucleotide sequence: TGTGCCAGCAGCCGACTAGCGGGGGACAATGAGCAGTTCTTC.